The 31 T cell receptor beta chains listed next were all sequenced from one sample in a study of T cell responses to AZD1222 COVID-19 vaccine. Here immunoSEQ multiplex PCR was the method, and the copy in TCRdb shows in-frame clones only, minus some. The sample contains some 74,000 clones, under 90% of which appear only once. Sequenced here: peripheral blood, sampled 28 days after the second AZD1222 dose. These receptors were collected from an adult who received the AZD1222 COVID-19 vaccine.

Here the CDR3 reads CASSSWDTYGYTF. CDR3 coding DNA: TGCGCCAGCAGCTCTTGGGACACCTATGGCTACACCTTC. This chain links TRBV5-1 with TRBJ1-2, with D tentatively TRBD1 (6 bases). Deletions cut 3 bases from V and 4 bases from J, with 10 bases between. Germline V gene sequence: CDR1 SGHRS, CDR2 YFSETQ. CDR3 length: 13 amino acids.

The chain joins TRBV7-8 to TRBJ1-5, with 8 bases matching TRBD1. From germline, CDR1 is SGHVS and CDR2 FQNEAQ. The CDR3 extends over 15 amino acids. J lost 4 bases, V lost 1 base, and 3 bases had no gene match. The CDR3 here is CASSLDRGRNQPQHF. Here the CDR3 DNA reads TGTGCCAGCAGCTTAGACAGGGGGAGAAATCAGCCCCAGCATTTT.

The chain has TRBV28 and TRBJ2-7; 7 bases are a match to TRBD1. Germline lookup yields CDR1 MDHEN and CDR2 SYDVKM. CDR3 size: 12 residues. V trimming: 4 bases; J trimming: 5 bases; junction bases outside the gene matches: 2. CDR3 residues: CASSSTGDEQYF. The CDR3 DNA follows: TGTGCCAGCAGTTCAACAGGGGACGAGCAGTACTTC.

The chain combines TRBV18 with TRBJ2-7, with 7 bases that match TRBD1. This CDR3 is built from 14 residues. CDR1 and CDR2 from the germline V gene are KGHSH and LQKENI. The V segment lost 0 bases and the J segment 3 bases; nucleotides outside the gene matches: 2. The DNA of the CDR3 is TGTGCCAGCTCACCACCGGGACAGAACTACGAGCAGTACTTC. This translates into CASSPPGQNYEQYF. The entire variable domain, with the rest obtained from reference TRBV18 and TRBJ2-7, is as follows: NAGVMQNPRHLVRRRGQEARLRCSPMKGHSHVYWYRQLPEEGLKFMVYLQKENIIDESGMPKERFSAEFPKEGPSILRIQQVVRGDSAAYFCASSPPGQNYEQYFGPGTRLTVT.

This clone has a single count. The V call is TRBV2, the J call TRBJ2-2; D gene unclear. The length of the CDR3 is 12 residues. The V and J ends lost 1 base and 8 bases respectively, with 5 bases between them. Per germline, CDR1 SNHLY and CDR2 FYNNEI. The CDR3 nucleotides are TGTGCCAGCAGTGAAGGGCGTGGGGAGCTGTTTTTT. This translates into CASSEGRGELFF.

The V call is TRBV7-9, the J call TRBJ2-1, with D possibly being TRBD1 (7 bases). CDR1 SEHNR and CDR2 FQNEAQ come from the germline V gene (reference sequence). The CDR3 loop spans 13 amino acids. V was shortened by 1 base and J by 9 bases, with 10 bases between the two germline ends. The CDR3, as DNA: TGTGCCAGCAGCTTAGATCAGGGGGGTGAGCAGTTCTTC. It codes for CASSLDQGGEQFF.

The J gene is TRBJ1-1, the V gene TRBV11-1; the D is unclear. The V gene's germline CDR1 is SGHAT and CDR2 FQDESV (reference sequence). This CDR3 is 14 amino acids long. Deletions cut 7 bases from V and 1 base from J, with 13 bases between. The CDR3 region has the DNA TGTGCCAGCACCGATGACAAGGCGAACACTGAAGCTTTCTTT. Amino acids: CASTDDKANTEAFF.

The rearrangement joins TRBV7-2 to TRBJ2-5; maybe TRBD1 (6 bases). In germline, CDR1 is SGHTA, CDR2 FQGNSA. The CDR3 runs to 14 residues. Trimming removed 4 bases at V and 5 bases at J, with 14 bases between. The CDR3 DNA reads TGTGCCAGCAGCTGGGGGCCAGGGGAGGAGACCCAGTACTTC. Its translation: CASSWGPGEETQYF.

This clone was detected only once. The gene calls are TRBV27 and TRBJ2-6, with 9 bases that match TRBD1. This CDR3 has 16 amino acids. Germline CDR1 and CDR2: MNHEY and SMNVEV (reference sequence). J lost 2 bases, V lost 6 bases, and 5 bases had no gene match. The CDR3 DNA follows: TGTGCCAGCAGGGGGGACAGGGAAGCTGGGGCCAACGTCCTGACTTTC. Protein: CASRGDREAGANVLTF.

This clone was seen only once. The chain has TRBV5-4 and TRBJ2-5, with D possibly TRBD2 on 5 matching bases. CDR1 is SGHNT, CDR2 YYREEE, per germline (reference sequence). The V end lost 0 bases, the J end lost 4 bases, and 7 bases lay between the germline ends. The CDR3 is 13 amino acids. In nucleotides, the CDR3 is TGTGCCAGCAGCTTGGGGGCGGGAGAGACCCAGTACTTC. It translates to CASSLGAGETQYF.

The chain links TRBV30 to TRBJ1-3, with D tentatively TRBD1 (6 bases). With 0 bases removed from V and 3 bases from J, the gap between germline ends came to 15 bases. Germline loops: CDR1 GTSNPN, CDR2 SVGIG (reference sequence). This CDR3 is 16 amino acids long. DNA for the CDR3: TGTGCCTGGAGTGTACACGTTGGGGGCGGTGGAAACACCATATATTTT. The encoded protein is CAWSVHVGGGGNTIYF.

The chain employs TRBV27 and TRBJ2-7; tentatively, D is TRBD1 or TRBD2 (6 bases each). The CDR3 covers 15 residues. V was pared by 11 bases and J by 2 bases, with 22 bases between. Germline V gene data show CDR1 as MNHEY and CDR2 as SMNVEV (reference sequence). The CDR3: CASTSVGGRTYEQYF. The CDR3 DNA sequence: TGTGCCTCCACAAGCGTAGGGGGGCGAACCTACGAGCAGTACTTC.

The rearrangement uses TRBV6-5 and TRBJ1-6, with no clear D. This CDR3 region has 14 residues. Looked up from germline, CDR1 is MNHEY and CDR2 is SVGAGI. V shed 8 bases and J shed 8 bases, with 16 bases lying between them. CDR3: CASRIGGLDSPLHF. The CDR3 region has the DNA TGTGCCAGCCGGATAGGTGGACTGGATTCACCCCTCCACTTT.

The chain carries TRBV4-3 and TRBJ1-5; D gene unclear. This CDR3 spans 13 amino acids. V was pared by 0 bases and J by 6 bases, with 6 bases between. Germline V gives CDR1 LGHNA, CDR2 YSLEER. In DNA form, the CDR3 reads TGCGCCAGCAGCCAAGATCGATTTCAGCCCCAGCATTTT. Amino acids: CASSQDRFQPQHF.

V gene TRBV14 combines with J gene TRBJ1-1; D gene ambiguous. The CDR3 runs 13 residues. Looked up from germline, CDR1 is SGHDN and CDR2 is FVKESK. V was cut by 2 bases and J by 1 base, with 5 bases left in between. The CDR3 sequence: CASSQFRNTEAFF. For the CDR3, the DNA is TGTGCCAGCAGCCAATTCCGGAACACTGAAGCTTTCTTT. Complete variable domain (other parts from reference TRBV14 and TRBJ1-1): EAGVTQFPSHSVIEKGQTVTLRCDPISGHDNLYWYRRVMGKEIKFLLHFVKESKQDESGMPNNRFLAERTGGTYSTLKVQPAELEDSGVYFCASSQFRNTEAFFGQGTRLTVV.

This chain uses TRBV28 with TRBJ1-1, with D unclear. Germline assignment: CDR1 MDHEN and CDR2 SYDVKM. The V and J ends lost 2 bases and 3 bases respectively, with 10 bases between them. The CDR3 is made up of 14 amino acids. The CDR3 DNA reads as TGTGCCAGCAGTTTAGGGGATGGGGACACTGAAGCTTTCTTT. This translates into CASSLGDGDTEAFF.

The rearrangement links TRBV14 to TRBJ1-1; 8 bases match TRBD1. V was clipped by 0 bases and J by 5 bases; unmatched bases: 11. This CDR3 spans 17 amino acids. Germline V lookup: CDR1 SGHDN, CDR2 FVKESK. The CDR3 here is CASSQDWDRMSGTEAFF. The CDR3 DNA is TGTGCCAGCAGCCAAGACTGGGACAGGATGTCTGGGACTGAAGCTTTCTTT.

This chain connects TRBV7-6 to TRBJ2-1; the D gene could be TRBD1 or TRBD2 (5 bases each). The ends were cut back, 0 bases at V and 6 bases at J, with 15 bases in the middle. The germline CDR1 and CDR2 sequences are SGHVS and FNYEAQ. This CDR3 comprises 16 residues. The CDR3 DNA follows: TGTGCCAGCAGCTTAGCTGGGGGTTCGAGGGGCAATGAGCAGTTCTTC. Translation gives CASSLAGGSRGNEQFF. Filled out from reference TRBV7-6 and TRBJ2-1, the complete variable domain reads GAGVSQSPRYKVTKRGQDVALRCDPISGHVSLYWYRQALGQGPEFLTYFNYEAQQDKSGLPNDRFSAERPEGSISTLTIQRTEQRDSAMYRCASSLAGGSRGNEQFFGPGTRLTVL.

CDR3 DNA: TGTGCCAGCAGCTTAGCCGGGCCAAATACGCAGTATTTT. Protein sequence: CASSLAGPNTQYF. The genes are TRBV5-4 and TRBJ2-3, with no clear D. Germline assignment: CDR1 SGHNT and CDR2 YYREEE (reference sequence). CDR3 length: 13 residues. V was pared by 2 bases and J by 7 bases, with 11 bases between.

The rearrangement uses TRBV7-8 and TRBJ2-5; weak D call: TRBD1 (5 bases). The germline V gene encodes CDR1 SGHVS and CDR2 FQNEAQ. V lost 1 base to trimming and J lost 4 bases, with 10 bases between them. The CDR3 totals 14 residues. The CDR3 bases are TGTGCCAGCAGCTTAGTGGCCAGGGCAGAGACCCAGTACTTC. Amino acids: CASSLVARAETQYF.

The gene calls are TRBV19 and TRBJ1-5; no reliable D call. In germline, CDR1 is LNHDA, CDR2 SQIVND (reference sequence). This CDR3 is built from 13 residues. V lost 5 bases to trimming and J lost 4 bases, with 9 bases between them. CDR3 residues: CASSRRMNQPQHF. Written as DNA, the CDR3 is TGTGCCAGTAGTCGACGGATGAATCAGCCCCAGCATTTT.

This clone appeared a single time. This chain connects TRBV19 to TRBJ1-5, with D perhaps TRBD1 (5 bases). The germline CDR1 and CDR2 sequences are LNHDA and SQIVND (reference sequence). This CDR3 spans 13 amino acids. The ends were cut back, 8 bases at V and 0 bases at J, with 8 bases in the middle. The CDR3: CASSQDSNQPQHF. The CDR3 nucleotides read TGTGCCAGTTCACAGGATAGCAATCAGCCCCAGCATTTT.

This clone was seen a single time. The genes are TRBV7-2 and TRBJ1-3, with TRBD1 as a possible D gene (5 bases). Germline values: CDR1 SGHTA, CDR2 FQGNSA. V was pared by 1 base and J by 2 bases, with 9 bases between. The CDR3 is 15 amino acids. The CDR3 bases are TGTGCCAGCAGCTTAGTCGGGACGACTGGAAACACCATATATTTT. It encodes CASSLVGTTGNTIYF.

This chain uses TRBV5-1 with TRBJ1-5; no firm D call. CDR3 size: 14 residues. CDR1 SGHRS and CDR2 YFSETQ come from the germline V gene. Trimming stripped 5 bases from V and 4 bases from J, with 13 bases between. The CDR3 is CASSKGAGNQPQHF. DNA of the CDR3: TGCGCCAGCAGTAAGGGAGCTGGGAATCAGCCCCAGCATTTT.

The chain employs TRBV5-1 and TRBJ1-2; perhaps TRBD1 as D (6 bases). This CDR3 is built from 14 residues. Trimming removed 2 bases at V and 8 bases at J, with 16 bases between. Germline assignment: CDR1 SGHRS and CDR2 YFSETQ. The CDR3 loop is CASSFRWRGGGYTF. CDR3 bases: TGCGCCAGCAGCTTTAGATGGCGGGGGGGCGGCTACACCTTC.

The V and J genes are TRBV6-1 and TRBJ1-2, with no clear D. Germline V CDR1 and CDR2: MNHNS, SASEGT. The V end lost 1 base, the J end lost 4 bases, and 4 bases lay between the germline ends. This CDR3 region has 12 residues. CDR3 DNA: TGTGCCAGCAGTGAAGGTAGCTATGGCTACACCTTC. Translated, it gives CASSEGSYGYTF.

CDR3 sequence (DNA): TGTGCCAGTAGTATAGTTCGGGGCCTGGGGAACACTGAAGCTTTCTTT. This sequence encodes CASSIVRGLGNTEAFF. The chain carries TRBV19 and TRBJ1-1; possibly TRBD1 for D (5 bases). The germline gives CDR1 LNHDA, CDR2 SQIVND (reference sequence). The CDR3 covers 16 residues. Trimming removed 1 base from V and 1 base from J, with 13 bases in between.

The chain joins TRBV6-2 or TRBV6-3 to TRBJ1-1; possible D gene TRBD1, 5 bases. The CDR3 consists of 14 residues. Trimming pared 4 bases from V and 0 bases from J, leaving 9 bases between. Germline values: CDR1 MNHEY, CDR2 SVGEGT. CDR3 sequence: CASSSGLLNTEAFF. CDR3 nucleotides: TGTGCCAGCAGTTCGGGACTGCTGAACACTGAAGCTTTCTTT.

The chain recombines TRBV5-1 with TRBJ1-6; no clear D. This CDR3 spans 15 amino acids. V shed 0 bases and J shed 1 base, with 5 bases lying between them. Germline-derived CDR1 and CDR2 are SGHRS and YFSETQ. The CDR3 coding sequence is TGCGCCAGCAGCTTGGAACAGTCCTATAATTCACCCCTCCACTTT. This codes for CASSLEQSYNSPLHF.

J is TRBJ2-7 and V is TRBV12-3 or TRBV12-4; D not certain. The V end lost 2 bases, the J end lost 3 bases, and 5 bases lay between the germline ends. CDR3 length equals 12 residues. The CDR3 sequence: CASSLYSYEQYF. Written as DNA, the CDR3 is TGTGCCAGCAGTTTATATAGCTACGAGCAGTACTTC.

This chain links TRBV5-8 with TRBJ1-5, with 10 bases that match TRBD1. CDR1 SGHTS and CDR2 YDEGEE come from the germline V gene. This CDR3 has 14 amino acids. J lost 2 bases, V lost 4 bases, and 0 bases had no gene match. The CDR3 protein is CASSGTGGNQPQHF. The DNA for the CDR3 is TGTGCCAGCAGCGGGACAGGGGGCAATCAGCCCCAGCATTTT.